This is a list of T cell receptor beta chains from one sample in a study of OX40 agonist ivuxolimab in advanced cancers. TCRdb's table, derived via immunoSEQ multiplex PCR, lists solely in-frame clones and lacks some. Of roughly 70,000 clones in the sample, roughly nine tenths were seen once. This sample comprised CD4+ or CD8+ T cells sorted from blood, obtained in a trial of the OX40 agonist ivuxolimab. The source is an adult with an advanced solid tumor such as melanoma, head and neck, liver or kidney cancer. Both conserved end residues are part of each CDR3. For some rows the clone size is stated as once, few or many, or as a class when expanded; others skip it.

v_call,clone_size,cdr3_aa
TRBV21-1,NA,CASSKGQDRRNEYEQYF
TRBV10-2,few,CASTAGGVLNTEAFF
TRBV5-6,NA,CASSLGTGTSNQPQHF
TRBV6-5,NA,CASKLIETQYF
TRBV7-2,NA,CASSLGPPDTQYF
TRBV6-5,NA,CASSLGLAGSYNEQFF
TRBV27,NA,CASSAASGRAGTDTQYF
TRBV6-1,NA,CATRGLEPQSTEAFF
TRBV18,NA,CASSPLAPSNQPQHF
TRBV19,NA,CASSMGTGELFF
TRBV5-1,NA,CASSFAVANSPLHF
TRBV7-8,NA,CASTRSRRAGNQPQHF
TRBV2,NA,CASSVQVGTYNEQFF
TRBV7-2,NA,CASSKGQGLNQPQHF
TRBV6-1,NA,CASSEVGRNRRLAKNIQYF
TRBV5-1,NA,CASSLNLSGNTIYF
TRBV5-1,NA,CASSWGTSSTGELFF
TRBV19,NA,CASSKLERETQYF
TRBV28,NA,CASSSPGRDGKPQHF
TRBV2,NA,CASSRVNEKLFF
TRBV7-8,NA,CASRRVGGAYTGELFF
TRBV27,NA,CASKALGIGEKLFF
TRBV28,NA,CASSTNRQGAGNTEAFF
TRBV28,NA,CASSGSGRRSTDTQYF
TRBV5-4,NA,CASSFQGATNEKLFF
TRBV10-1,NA,CASSRDRTSGYTF
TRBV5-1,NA,CASSIAGGDYGYTF
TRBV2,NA,CASSDQAGGTIYNEQFF
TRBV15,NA,CATSSSSGRVYNEQFF
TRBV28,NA,CASSFLGSGANVLTF
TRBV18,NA,CASSPRGDYGYTF
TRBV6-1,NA,CASSLQTGGNYGYTF
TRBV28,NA,CASSLAEVRGYEQYF
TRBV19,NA,CASRKREGTDTQYF
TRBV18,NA,CASSPSGGGTGELFF
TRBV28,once,CASRESSYNEQFF
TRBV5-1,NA,CASSRGQVQNTEAFF
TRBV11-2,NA,CASSLLLTGSSYNEQFF
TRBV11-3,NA,CASSLGTSGSTDTQYF
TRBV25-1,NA,CASVSGTGELFF
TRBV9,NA,CASSSQQLRTDTQYF
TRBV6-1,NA,CASNRQGTLYEQYF
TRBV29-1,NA,CSVVNWAEAFF
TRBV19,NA,CASSLAGLAGAADTQYF
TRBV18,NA,CASSRQGWDQPQHF